The T cell receptor (beta chain) under discussion was sequenced for a study of T cells of healthy individuals. The CDR3 has 16 amino acids. In germline, CDR1 is DFQATT, CDR2 SNEGSKA (reference sequence). V lost 3 bases and J 7 bases, leaving 22 bases between the germline ends. This clonotype has a count of ten or more. TCRdb re-called the 5' RACE reads with MiXCR, one entry per CDR3 protein. The repertoire consists of just over 40,000 distinct CDR3 sequences, with roughly 4.3% occurring once and the leading ten covering 9.2%. This TCR was sampled from a human donor in good health. The chain couples TRBV20-1 to TRBJ2-1; D might be TRBD2 (6 bases). CDR3: CSASAGLRGLRNEQFF. CDR3 coding DNA: TGCAGTGCTAGTGCGGGCTTGCGGGGACTGCGGAATGAGCAGTTCTTC.